These 2 T cell receptor beta chains were sequenced from one sample in a study of blood T cell repertoires in COVID-19 (dated by TCRdb to 2019 to 2021). The library was obtained by the immunoSEQ multiplex PCR assay. TCRdb took over this immuneACCESS table, retaining in-frame rearrangements with V and J assigned. Such tables are incomplete; in checked studies, under half of the missing clones stem from an unresolved V gene, and the remainder is unexplained. This sample gives approximately 100,000 clones in total; 91% of them show up just once. Together, the top ten hold approximately 15% of the sample. Material: peripheral blood. These receptors were collected from a man aged 50 to 60 with acute or convalescent COVID-19.

The chain is built from TRBV6-2 or TRBV6-3 and TRBJ1-5, with D uncertain. Between the trimmed V and J ends, which lost 2 bases and 0 bases, there was a span of 8 bases. The CDR3 has 15 residues. CDR1 and CDR2 (germline): MNHEY, SVGEGT. CDR3 sequence reads: CASSYGQHSNQPQHF. Here the CDR3 DNA reads TGTGCCAGCAGTTACGGGCAGCATAGCAATCAGCCCCAGCATTTT.

DNA of the CDR3: TGTGCCAGCAGCCGCTTAGGAAGACAGGGGCTCCACGAGCAGTACTTC. It specifies CASSRLGRQGLHEQYF. The chain combines TRBV7-2 with TRBJ2-7; 8 nucleotides line up with TRBD1. This CDR3 has 16 amino acids. Germline V gives CDR1 SGHTA, CDR2 FQGNSA. J was trimmed by 5 bases and V by 5 bases; bases with no gene match: 14.